Described below is a single T cell receptor (beta chain) sequence and its context. These data originate in a study of blood T cell repertoires in COVID-19. Trimming cost V 1 base and J 6 bases, with 11 bases left between them. The CDR3 spans 13 residues. The germline V gene encodes CDR1 SQVTM and CDR2 ANQGSEA. TCRdb's copy holds only in-frame clones and misses some; the assay was immunoSEQ multiplex PCR. Of some 120,000 clones in the sample, around 86% were seen once. Sequencing used peripheral blood. The genes are TRBV29-1 and TRBJ2-3; D gene unclear. This clonotype was sampled from a man in his 60s with acute or convalescent COVID-19. CDR3 residues: CSVEGGVGDTQYF. CDR3 DNA sequence: TGCAGCGTTGAAGGAGGCGTGGGTGATACGCAGTATTTT.